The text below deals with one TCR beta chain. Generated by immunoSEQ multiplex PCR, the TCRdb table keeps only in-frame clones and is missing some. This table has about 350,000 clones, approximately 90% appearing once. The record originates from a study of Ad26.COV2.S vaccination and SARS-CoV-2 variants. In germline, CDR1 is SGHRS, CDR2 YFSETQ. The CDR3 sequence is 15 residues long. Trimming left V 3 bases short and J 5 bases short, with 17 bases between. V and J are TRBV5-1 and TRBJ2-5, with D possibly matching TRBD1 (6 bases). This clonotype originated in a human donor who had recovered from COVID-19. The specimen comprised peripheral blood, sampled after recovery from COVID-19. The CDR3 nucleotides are TGCGCCAGCAGCTCACTGTCAGGGGAATGGGAGACCCAGTACTTC. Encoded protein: CASSSLSGEWETQYF.